This entry lists 6 T cell receptor beta chains sequenced from one sample in a study of blood T cell repertoires in COVID-19. Method: immunoSEQ multiplex PCR; TCRdb's copy keeps in-frame clones and lacks some. The sample includes about 180,000 clones, roughly 82% of them seen just once. The sequencing sample was made of peripheral blood. These receptors all come from a woman in her 70s with acute or convalescent COVID-19.

V and J are TRBV6-5 and TRBJ2-2; 7 nucleotides align to TRBD1. Germline lookup yields CDR1 MNHEY and CDR2 SVGAGI. The CDR3 length is 16 residues. The V and J ends lost 2 bases and 5 bases, in that order; junction bases with no gene match: 8. The CDR3 nucleotides read TGTGCCAGCAGTTACCGGCAGGGGGTGAATACCGGGGAGCTGTTTTTT. Its protein product is CASSYRQGVNTGELFF.

This clone was seen once. The chain recombines TRBV19 with TRBJ1-6; possibly TRBD1 for D (5 bases). Germline V lookup: CDR1 LNHDA, CDR2 SQIVND (reference sequence). Deletions cut 6 bases from V and 7 bases from J, with 22 bases between. CDR3 length: 17 residues. CDR3 sequence reads: CASSRPTWWGGNSPLHF. The CDR3 DNA follows: TGTGCCAGTAGCCGACCCACGTGGTGGGGGGGAAATTCACCCCTCCACTTT.

The chain couples TRBV18 to TRBJ1-1, with D tentatively TRBD1 (6 bases). The germline V and J ends were trimmed by 6 bases and 5 bases, with 19 bases remaining between them. This CDR3 spans 15 amino acids. Germline V gene data show CDR1 as KGHSH and CDR2 as LQKENI. The CDR3 nucleotides read TGTGCCAGCTCCCATACCACAGGGCTAGAAACTGAAGCTTTCTTT. Translated, it gives CASSHTTGLETEAFF.

V and J are TRBV4-1 and TRBJ1-4; 7 bases line up with TRBD1. V gave up 4 bases and J gave up 0 bases; unmatched junction bases: 5. From germline, CDR1 is MGHRA and CDR2 YSYEKL. CDR3 length: 16 residues. CDR3 bases: TGCGCCAGCAGCCTATTTGACAGGGCAACTAATGAAAAACTGTTTTTT. Protein sequence: CASSLFDRATNEKLFF.

The chain is built from TRBV27 and TRBJ2-1; 13 bases line up with TRBD2. Trimming removed 3 bases from V and 8 bases from J; junction bases left unmatched: 7. The CDR3 covers 16 residues. Germline V CDR1 and CDR2: MNHEY, SMNVEV (reference sequence). The CDR3 DNA reads as TGTGCCAGCAGTTTTTACGGGACTAGCGGGGTCGATGAGCAGTTCTTC. It translates to CASSFYGTSGVDEQFF.

This chain links TRBV24-1 with TRBJ2-3, with D unresolved. Germline V gene data show CDR1 as KGHDR and CDR2 as SFDVKD. V was shortened by 2 bases and J by 0 bases, with 11 bases between the two germline ends. CDR3 length equals 16 residues. In nucleotides, the CDR3 is TGTGCCACCAGTGATTCCCTACGTTCTAGCACAGATACGCAGTATTTT. This sequence encodes CATSDSLRSSTDTQYF.